A single sample gave rise to the 2 T cell receptor beta chains below, sequenced in a study of T-cell memory formation after mild COVID-19. MiXCR was run by TCRdb on the 5' RACE reads, yielding one entry per CDR3 protein. The sample has roughly 170,000 distinct CDR3 sequences; around a sixth are singletons. The sample was PBMCs or a T cell subset sorted from them (not recorded which). The receptors here all came from a man aged 18 to 29 who had mild COVID-19 (a few samples of this study predate the infection). Cell type and time point are not known.

This clonotype was detected only a few times. The chain recombines TRBV20-1 with TRBJ2-7, with D perhaps TRBD2 (7 bases). The V gene's germline CDR1 is DFQATT and CDR2 SNEGSKA (reference sequence). V lost 5 bases and J 4 bases, leaving 24 bases between the germline ends. The CDR3 spans 16 residues. CDR3 protein: CSARNTAGAHPYEQYF. In nucleotides, the CDR3 is TGCAGTGCTCGCAACACCGCGGGGGCCCACCCTTACGAGCAGTACTTC.

At least ten counts were recorded for this clonotype. The chain links TRBV12-3 or TRBV12-4 to TRBJ1-6; 9 bases are a match to TRBD1. The CDR3 runs to 13 residues. J was trimmed by 10 bases and V by 3 bases; bases with no gene match: 1. The CDR3 is CASSFDRGSPLHF. CDR3 DNA sequence: TGTGCCAGCAGTTTTGACAGGGGGTCACCCCTCCACTTT.